These T cell receptor beta chains were read from a single sample in a study of T-cell reconstitution after alpha-beta-depleted transplantation in children. TCRdb reprocessed the PCR reads with MiXCR, giving one entry per CDR3 protein. The table records hundreds of thousands of distinct CDR3 sequences, roughly 13% of them present only once. Material: PBMCs, mostly from graft donor cells, obtained 360 days after TCRalphabeta/CD19-depleted stem cell transplant. These receptors came from a male patient between 10 and 17 years old who had a stem cell transplant for acute myeloid leukemia, so the T cells may come from the graft donor. CDR3s include the opening cysteine and the closing phenylalanine or tryptophan. D genes are given only for firm matches. Part of the rows lack a size; the others show once, few, many or a class for expanded clones.

DNA: TGTGCCAGCAGAACCGGCTGGGGCTCACAAAACTACAATGAGCAGTTCTTC
CDR3: CASRTGWGSQNYNEQFF
size: -
D: -
J: TRBJ2-1
V: TRBV25-1

DNA: TGTGCCACCAGTGATTCCTCGACAGCGAGCTCCTACAATGAGCAGTTCTTC
CDR3: CATSDSSTASSYNEQFF
size: -
D: -
J: TRBJ2-1
V: TRBV24-1

DNA: TGCGCCAGCAGCCAAGATACGGCTGCGGGAGTCTCCTACGAGCAGTACTTC
CDR3: CASSQDTAAGVSYEQYF
size: many
D: TRBD2
J: TRBJ2-7
V: TRBV4-3

DNA: TGTGCCACCAGTGGGGCGGGAGGGGAAAATGAGCAGTTCTTC
CDR3: CATSGAGGENEQFF
size: -
D: TRBD2
J: TRBJ2-1
V: TRBV24-1

DNA: TGCAGTGCTAGGACAGGGGTACGTTACGAGCAGTACTTC
CDR3: CSARTGVRYEQYF
size: -
D: TRBD1
J: TRBJ2-7
V: TRBV20-1

DNA: TGTGCCATCACCCCTAGCGGGAGGGTCCGCGCGGGTACGCAGTATTTT
CDR3: CAITPSGRVRAGTQYF
size: -
D: TRBD2
J: TRBJ2-3
V: TRBV10-3

DNA: TGTGCCAGCAGGACACCGCGCTCCTACGAGCAGTACTTC
CDR3: CASRTPRSYEQYF
size: few
D: -
J: TRBJ2-7
V: TRBV6-1

DNA: TGTGCCAGCAGCAGACTAGCGGGAGGGGGACCCTACAATGAGCAGTTCTTC
CDR3: CASSRLAGGGPYNEQFF
size: -
D: TRBD2
J: TRBJ2-1
V: TRBV9

DNA: TGCAGGCCAAAAGGGTTGGGATACAATGAGCAGTTCTTC
CDR3: CRPKGLGYNEQFF
size: many
D: -
J: TRBJ2-1
V: TRBV20-1

DNA: TGTGCCAGCAGTGGTCGGACCGGTCAGGGGGTCGGCACAGATACGCAGTATTTT
CDR3: CASSGRTGQGVGTDTQYF
size: -
D: TRBD1
J: TRBJ2-3
V: TRBV28

DNA: TGCAGTGCTAGTAAGACAGGGCAGGATACGCAGTATTTT
CDR3: CSASKTGQDTQYF
size: few
D: TRBD1
J: TRBJ2-3
V: TRBV20-1

DNA: TGTGCCAGCAGTGAAACGGGGTTGGGCACTGAAGCTTTCTTT
CDR3: CASSETGLGTEAFF
size: -
D: -
J: TRBJ1-1
V: TRBV6-1

DNA: TGTGCCAGCAGTGCGGCAGGGCCTACCAATTCACCCCTCCACTTT
CDR3: CASSAAGPTNSPLHF
size: few
D: -
J: TRBJ1-6
V: TRBV28

DNA: TGTGCCAGCAGCTTAGCAGGGGTCGGCTACACCTTC
CDR3: CASSLAGVGYTF
size: -
D: -
J: TRBJ1-2
V: TRBV7-9

DNA: TGCGCCAGCAGCATTGGACAGGGCACAATTTCACCCCTCCACTTT
CDR3: CASSIGQGTISPLHF
size: few
D: TRBD1
J: TRBJ1-6
V: TRBV5-1

DNA: TGTGCCTGGAGTGTAAGCACGGCCTACAATGAGCAGTTCTTC
CDR3: CAWSVSTAYNEQFF
size: many
D: -
J: TRBJ2-1
V: TRBV30

DNA: TGCAGTGCTATTAGCGGGAGTATGTACAATGAGCAGTTCTTC
CDR3: CSAISGSMYNEQFF
size: -
D: TRBD2
J: TRBJ2-1
V: TRBV20-1

DNA: TGCAGCGTTGGGGCAGGGTTCAATGAGCAGTTCTTC
CDR3: CSVGAGFNEQFF
size: few
D: -
J: TRBJ2-1
V: TRBV29-1

DNA: TGCGCCAGCAGATCGGACGTACCCAAAAACATTCAGTACTTC
CDR3: CASRSDVPKNIQYF
size: many
D: -
J: TRBJ2-4
V: TRBV5-1

DNA: TGTGCCAGCAGTTTTCTATTGGGGGTCGGCACCGGGGAGCTGTTTTTT
CDR3: CASSFLLGVGTGELFF
size: many
D: -
J: TRBJ2-2
V: TRBV12-3/TRBV12-4

DNA: TGTGCCAGCAGCTTGAGACGGGGAGCGTGGACAGGGCACGAGCAGTACTTC
CDR3: CASSLRRGAWTGHEQYF
size: many
D: TRBD1
J: TRBJ2-7
V: TRBV5-6

DNA: TGCGCCAGCAGCTTGGAGGTAATCTCCTACAATGAGCAGTTCTTC
CDR3: CASSLEVISYNEQFF
size: -
D: -
J: TRBJ2-1
V: TRBV5-1

DNA: TGTGCCAGCGACAGGGGAAGAAGCAATGAGCAGTTCTTC
CDR3: CASDRGRSNEQFF
size: -
D: TRBD1
J: TRBJ2-1
V: TRBV11-1

DNA: TGTGCCAGCAGCTCCGGACAGAGAGTTAGCAATCAGCCCCAGCATTTT
CDR3: CASSSGQRVSNQPQHF
size: few
D: -
J: TRBJ1-5
V: TRBV5-6